The next 4 T cell receptor beta chains were all read from a single sample in a study of PD-L1 blockade in urothelial cancer. Using immunoSEQ multiplex PCR, the repertoire was profiled, and TCRdb retains in-frame clones only, with some absent. The sample includes approximately 79,000 clones, around 87% seen only once; the top ten take 4.5% to 6.5%. Specimen: PBMCs, collected around atezolizumab (anti-PD-L1) treatment. The receptors come from a woman between 70 and 85 years old with urothelial cancer.

The chain links TRBV15 to TRBJ2-1; TRBD1 matches 9 bases. Germline V gene sequence: CDR1 LNHNV, CDR2 YYDKDF (reference sequence). V dropped 5 bases and J dropped 8; count of bases not matched to a gene: 10. CDR3 length: 15 amino acids. This CDR3 is CATSPNRGREDEQFF. In nucleotides, the CDR3 is TGTGCCACCAGCCCTAACAGGGGGCGCGAGGATGAGCAGTTCTTC.

V is TRBV7-8 and J is TRBJ2-5; maybe TRBD2 (6 bases). Germline loops: CDR1 SGHVS, CDR2 FQNEAQ. This CDR3 has 16 amino acids. V lost 1 base and J 3 bases, leaving 15 bases between the germline ends. The CDR3 DNA reads as TGTGCCAGCAGCTTAGGGTCGTGGCCGGGGGAAGAGACCCAGTACTTC. This codes for CASSLGSWPGEETQYF.

The sample holds a few counts of this clone. The genes are TRBV10-3 and TRBJ1-5; 7 nucleotides align to TRBD1. V lost 5 bases and J lost 3; bases outside the gene matches: 4. The CDR3 is 14 residues long. The germline gives CDR1 ENHRY, CDR2 SYGVKD. The CDR3 region has the DNA TGTGCCATCAGTAAGACAGGGAACAATCAGCCCCAGCATTTT. This translates into CAISKTGNNQPQHF.

The chain joins TRBV29-1 to TRBJ2-7; TRBD1 aligns across 8 bases. Germline CDR1 SQVTM, CDR2 ANQGSEA. The CDR3 extends over 16 amino acids. V was clipped by 7 bases and J by 1 base; unmatched bases: 15. The chain's CDR3 is CSARRGAGGLSYEQYF. For the CDR3, the DNA is TGCAGCGCCCGGCGTGGGGCAGGGGGCCTTTCCTACGAGCAGTACTTC.